This T cell receptor (beta chain) was found in a study of T cell changes during pregnancy in multiple sclerosis. The germline CDR1 and CDR2 sequences are SNHLY and FYNNEI. With 3 bases removed from V and 3 bases from J, the gap between germline ends came to 3 bases. This CDR3 contains 11 residues. Profiled with immunoSEQ multiplex PCR; TCRdb holds only in-frame clones, not every one. The sample shows about 60,000 clones, 80% to 95% of them seen only once. The sequenced sample was peripheral blood, obtained in the first trimester of pregnancy. The TCR comes from a female donor with multiple sclerosis, enrolled in a pregnancy study. The chain recombines TRBV2 with TRBJ2-7; no definite D call. DNA of the CDR3: TGTGCCAGCAGTGACGTCTACGAGCAGTACTTC. It encodes CASSDVYEQYF.